This TCR beta chain emerged from a study of CD8+CD57+ T cells in acquired aplastic anemia. The sample holds a few counts of this clonotype. What it binds is unknown. Whole-study results and caveats: Fewer than 30 CD8+ CDR3 sequences were shared between patients and controls.

V was trimmed by 0 bases and J by 3 bases, leaving 10 bases between them. The germline CDR1 and CDR2 sequences are SGDLS and YYNGEE. This CDR3 is built from 15 residues. The patients chosen for sequencing had shown expansion of CD8+CD57+ cells (detected by flow cytometry). Genomic DNA, the template, was used for profiling of the TCR beta VDJ and CDR3. TCRdb independently ran MiXCR on the reads; one entry per CDR3 protein. The table lists around 500,000 distinct CDR3 sequences, about a third of them singletons. This TCR came from a human donor with aplastic anemia. V usage is TRBV9 and J usage is TRBJ1-5; the D is unclear. The sequenced sample was sorted CD4+, CD8+, or CD8+CD57+ T cells (not recorded which) from PBMCs. The CDR3 here is CASSVASRVNQPQHF. In DNA form, the CDR3 reads TGTGCCAGCAGCGTAGCATCAAGGGTCAATCAGCCCCAGCATTTT. The full variable domain, completed using reference TRBV9 and TRBJ1-5, is DSGVTQTPKHLITATGQRVTLRCSPRSGDLSVYWYQQSLDQGLQFLIQYYNGEERAKGNILERFSAQQFPDLHSELNLSSLELGDSALYFCASSVASRVNQPQHFGDGTRLSIL.